This T cell receptor beta chain was recovered during a study of blood T cell repertoires in COVID-19 (dated by TCRdb to the early 2020s). For the wider study: Collaborator samples came from the United States, Italy and Spain and covered acute and convalescent phases of COVID-19. The material from the prospective study consisted of cDNA or gDNA derived from T cells, B-cell-depleted T cells, or PBMCs. Subjects who had been exposed to COVID-19, were actively infected with it, or had recovered from it provided the deeply sampled blood TCRbeta repertoires that made up the dataset. A freely available public database, intended as a resource for researchers studying the immune response to SARS-CoV-2, is where the repertoires were released. The samples were drawn from the first 160 participants of the ongoing ImmuneRACE study and from 1,254 subjects provided by 6 global collaborators. Nearly every sample came with metadata listing a de-identified subject ID, COVID-19 status, age in years and sex. Where available, HLA class I and class II types were taken from metadata supplied by the sample provider and were not determined by assay-based typing. The paper's findings and limits, for the study overall: The quantity of clinical and demographic metadata differed by source and by participant and was supplied without curation.

The immunoSEQ Assay, a bias-controlled multiplex PCR, was used to amplify TCRbeta CDR3 regions from genomic DNA. In the paper's pipeline: The number of nucleated cells in each sample was estimated from the amplification of reference gene primers within the assay. To quantify the absolute abundance of each unique TCRbeta CDR3 rearrangement, sequence reads were collapsed and filtered. For each sample, productive Simpson clonality was calculated as the square root of Simpson's diversity index over productive rearrangements. TCRdb provides this immuneACCESS table in a form limited to in-frame rearrangements. Some clones are lacking; in checked studies, under half of them reflect an unresolved V gene, and why the rest are absent is not known. V, J and clone size are those of that table, while D and trimming were read from the DNA. The sample has about 360,000 clones on record, about 80% of them singletons. More than 0.85% of the sample goes to the ten largest clones.

Via the germline V gene, CDR1 is SGHRS and CDR2 YFSETQ. The CDR3 sequence holds 14 residues, the cysteine and phenylalanine included. The retained sequence is limited to the CDR3, 42 bases, with the frame set at the first base. Clipping removes 4 bases from V and 7 bases from J, with 9 as the unmatched junction base count. A note on this clone: The antigen this receptor binds is unknown. The sample holds no much larger clone one base away, and base qualities are not on file.

The collaborating institutions used their own protocols to collect whole blood in K2EDTA tubes. Collaborator samples were shipped for TCRbeta analysis as frozen whole blood, isolated PBMCs, or DNA extracted from either sample type. Sequencing was carried out using peripheral blood. The rearrangement combines TRBV5-1 with TRBJ1-1; TRBD1 fits 8 bases in the junction. This TCR was recovered from a human donor with acute or convalescent COVID-19. The donor label of this sample is uncertain. The DNA reads as follows: TGCGCCAGCAGCCGAATCGGACAGGGTGGTGAAGCTTTCTTT. This is translated as CASSRIGQGGEAFF.